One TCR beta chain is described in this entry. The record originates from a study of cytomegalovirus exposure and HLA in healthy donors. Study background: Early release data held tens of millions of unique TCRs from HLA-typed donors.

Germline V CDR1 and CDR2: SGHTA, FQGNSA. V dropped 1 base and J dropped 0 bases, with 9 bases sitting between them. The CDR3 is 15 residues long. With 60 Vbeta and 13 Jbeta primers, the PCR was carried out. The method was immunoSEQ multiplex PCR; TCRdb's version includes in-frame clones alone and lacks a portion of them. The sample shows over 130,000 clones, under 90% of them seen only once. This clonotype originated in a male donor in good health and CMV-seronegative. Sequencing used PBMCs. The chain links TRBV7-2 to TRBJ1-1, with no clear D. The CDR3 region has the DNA TGTGCCAGCAGCTTAGGATTTCAGATGAACACTGAAGCTTTCTTT. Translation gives CASSLGFQMNTEAFF.